The next 27 T cell receptor beta chains were all read from a single sample in a study of memory CD4+ T cells and cytomegalovirus serostatus. Clones were read by immunoSEQ multiplex PCR, and TCRdb kept only the in-frame ones, dropping some. Here the sample spans roughly 39,000 clones, nearly 80% being singletons. The sort gate was single viable CD3+CD4+CD8-CD45RO+ cells for memory CD4+ T cells. Sequencing input: memory CD4+ T cells from blood. Receptors originate from an adult in good health and CMV-seronegative.

The chain joins TRBV5-4 to TRBJ2-7; the D gene is possibly TRBD2 (7 bases). The CDR3 sequence is 13 residues long. Trimming took 1 base from V and 5 from J, leaving 10 bases between them. CDR1 and CDR2 from the germline V gene are SGHNT and YYREEE (reference sequence). In nucleotides, the CDR3 is TGTGCCAGCAGCTTGACGGGGGGCAACGAGCAGTACTTC. Residues: CASSLTGGNEQYF.

The chain combines TRBV5-6 with TRBJ1-2; 7 nucleotides agree with TRBD1. Germline V lookup: CDR1 SGHDT, CDR2 YYEEEE. Losses at the gene ends were 0 bases for V and 6 bases for J; bases not matched to a gene: 14. There are 17 residues in the CDR3. The CDR3 DNA reads as TGTGCCAGCAGCTTGGTGACAGGGTTGGGGGCTACCAATGGCTACACCTTC. Translation: CASSLVTGLGATNGYTF.

The chain has TRBV19 and TRBJ1-5; D ambiguous. CDR3 size: 16 residues. Per the germline V gene, CDR1 is LNHDA and CDR2 is SQIVND (reference sequence). V lost 3 bases and J lost 6, with 18 bases in between. As DNA, the CDR3 is TGTGCCAGTAGTATCGGCCCAGGAGCACCCACTCAGCCCCAGCATTTT. Protein: CASSIGPGAPTQPQHF.

The rearrangement uses TRBV4-1 and TRBJ1-4; D remains ambiguous. This CDR3 comprises 18 residues. The germline gives CDR1 MGHRA, CDR2 YSYEKL. Trimming removed 1 base from V and 0 bases from J, with 15 bases in between. The CDR3 spells CASSQGIGLVATNEKLFF. Here the CDR3 DNA reads TGCGCCAGCAGCCAAGGAATAGGCCTAGTTGCAACTAATGAAAAACTGTTTTTT.

The chain couples TRBV29-1 to TRBJ2-7; the D gene is possibly TRBD1 (6 bases). Looked up from germline, CDR1 is SQVTM and CDR2 is ANQGSEA. There are 11 residues in the CDR3. Trimming left V 3 bases short and J 5 bases short, with 8 bases between. In nucleotides, the CDR3 is TGCAGCGTTGACAGGGGAAACGAGCAGTACTTC. This gives the protein CSVDRGNEQYF.

The table lists this clone with a count of one. The V and J genes are TRBV19 and TRBJ1-2; TRBD1 aligns across 9 bases. V trimming: 4 bases; J trimming: 4 bases; junction bases outside the gene matches: 16. The CDR3 has 18 residues. Germline CDR1 reads LNHDA; CDR2 reads SQIVND (reference sequence). This CDR3 reads CASSSPLQRTGVPYGYTF. CDR3 nucleotide sequence: TGTGCCAGTAGTAGCCCTCTTCAAAGGACAGGGGTCCCCTATGGCTACACCTTC.

V is TRBV18 and J is TRBJ2-5, with D possibly matching TRBD1 (6 bases). The CDR3 loop spans 16 amino acids. Germline V lookup: CDR1 KGHSH, CDR2 LQKENI. The V end was cut by 6 bases, the J end by 3 bases, with 20 bases between. CDR3 sequence reads: CASSQTQGSWEETQYF. The CDR3 coding sequence is TGTGCCAGCTCCCAAACACAGGGTAGCTGGGAAGAGACCCAGTACTTC. Based on the CDR3 plus reference TRBV18 and TRBJ2-5, the full variable domain is NAGVMQNPRHLVRRRGQEARLRCSPMKGHSHVYWYRQLPEEGLKFMVYLQKENIIDESGMPKERFSAEFPKEGPSILRIQQVVRGDSAAYFCASSQTQGSWEETQYFGPGTRLLVL.

CDR3 protein: CASSFVPNTEAFF. In DNA form, the CDR3 reads TGTGCCAGCAGCTTCGTGCCGAACACTGAAGCTTTCTTT. The chain joins TRBV7-6 to TRBJ1-1; D is uncertain. The germline V and J ends were trimmed by 3 bases and 1 base, with 6 bases remaining between them. This CDR3 has 13 amino acids. The germline gives CDR1 SGHVS, CDR2 FNYEAQ.

This clone was seen a few times. V gene TRBV30 combines with J gene TRBJ1-5; D gene uncertain. Per the germline V gene, CDR1 is GTSNPN and CDR2 is SVGIG (reference sequence). V lost 2 bases and J lost 5, with 7 bases in between. This CDR3 is built from 12 residues. The DNA of the CDR3 is TGTGCCTGGAGTTCCCGGGATCAGCCCCAGCATTTT. Translating gives CAWSSRDQPQHF.

This clone was seen only once. The chain employs TRBV6-4 and TRBJ2-2; 11 bases map to TRBD2. CDR1 is MRHNA, CDR2 SNTAGT, per germline. The J segment lost 4 bases and the V segment lost 7 bases, leaving 5 bases of the junction unmatched. The CDR3 spans 15 residues. CDR3 in amino acids: CASKRTSGSTGELFF. The CDR3 nucleotides are TGTGCCAGCAAGAGGACTAGCGGGTCCACCGGGGAGCTGTTTTTT.

In this sample, this clone is medium-sized (0.01 to 0.1%). The genes are TRBV4-1 and TRBJ1-2; 8 nucleotides align to TRBD1. The V and J ends lost 1 base and 2 bases, in that order; junction bases with no gene match: 3. CDR3 size: 15 residues. Germline V gives CDR1 MGHRA, CDR2 YSYEKL. CDR3 sequence reads: CASSQAGTGNYGYTF. CDR3 in DNA: TGCGCCAGCAGCCAAGCGGGGACAGGAAACTATGGCTACACCTTC.

The chain carries TRBV5-1 and TRBJ1-3; 11 bases agree with TRBD1. From germline, CDR1 is SGHRS and CDR2 YFSETQ. This CDR3 is 15 amino acids long. With 4 bases clipped from V and 2 bases from J, the junction kept 2 bases outside the gene matches. The CDR3 sequence: CASSTGQGAGNTIYF. The CDR3 DNA is TGCGCCAGCAGCACGGGACAGGGGGCTGGAAACACCATATATTTT. Variable domain in full (rest from reference TRBV5-1 and TRBJ1-3): KAGVTQTPRYLIKTRGQQVTLSCSPISGHRSVSWYQQTPGQGLQFLFEYFSETQRNKGNFPGRFSGRQFSNSRSEMNVSTLELGDSALYLCASSTGQGAGNTIYFGEGSWLTVV.

The chain recombines TRBV25-1 with TRBJ1-1, with D tentatively TRBD1 (6 bases). The V end lost 1 base, the J end lost 10 bases, and 13 bases lay between the germline ends. This CDR3 has 13 residues. Germline CDR1 reads MGHDK; CDR2 reads SYGVNS. CDR3 sequence: CASSESGGWGAFF. The CDR3, as DNA: TGTGCCAGCAGTGAATCTGGGGGCTGGGGAGCTTTCTTT.

This sequence joins TRBV5-4 and TRBJ1-2, with TRBD1 identical over 8 bases. Germline CDR1 SGHNT, CDR2 YYREEE (reference sequence). The trim removed 4 bases at V and 7 bases at J, leaving 9 bases unmatched. The CDR3 sequence is 14 residues long. The CDR3 spells CASSRKGQGAGYTF. The CDR3 DNA reads as TGTGCCAGCAGCAGGAAAGGACAGGGTGCTGGCTACACCTTC.

The chain joins TRBV5-6 to TRBJ1-6; 9 positions agree with TRBD1. Germline CDR1 reads SGHDT; CDR2 reads YYEEEE. V lost 2 bases, J lost 14 bases, and 8 bases stayed unmatched. CDR3 size: 14 residues. CDR3 loop: CASSFGVTGGTLHF. In nucleotides, the CDR3 is TGTGCCAGCAGCTTCGGCGTGACAGGGGGGACCCTCCACTTT.

The V call is TRBV5-6, the J call TRBJ1-6; 7 nucleotides align to TRBD1. This CDR3 contains 14 residues. Per the germline V gene, CDR1 is SGHDT and CDR2 is YYEEEE. V was clipped by 6 bases and J by 9 bases; unmatched bases: 9. CDR3 protein: CASTLGRQGSPLHF. The CDR3 nucleotides are TGTGCCAGCACCCTTGGGAGACAGGGTTCACCCCTCCACTTT.

This chain uses TRBV4-2 with TRBJ1-2; tentatively, D is TRBD1 (6 bases). This CDR3 spans 14 amino acids. Germline CDR1 LGHNA, CDR2 YNFKEQ. The V gene lost 3 bases and the J gene lost 7 bases, with 15 bases spanning the gap. CDR3 loop: CASSQVQGVSGYTF. CDR3 DNA sequence: TGTGCCAGCAGCCAGGTACAGGGTGTGAGTGGCTACACCTTC.

This rearrangement joins TRBV7-2 to TRBJ2-5; 9 nucleotides match TRBD2. The CDR3 runs to 15 residues. V lost 3 bases and J lost 4; bases outside the gene matches: 6. Looked up from germline, CDR1 is SGHTA and CDR2 is FQGNSA. The chain's CDR3 is CASSLGRGGRETQYF. The CDR3 coding sequence is TGTGCCAGCAGCTTGGGGCGGGGGGGCAGAGAGACCCAGTACTTC.

The rearrangement joins TRBV19 to TRBJ2-5, with TRBD1 as a possible D gene (5 bases). The V end was cut by 3 bases, the J end by 2 bases, with 10 bases between. Germline CDR1 LNHDA, CDR2 SQIVND (reference sequence). The CDR3 is 14 residues long. The CDR3 DNA is TGTGCCAGTAGTATTTTAGGGGCGCAAGAGACCCAGTACTTC. It yields the protein CASSILGAQETQYF.

The rearrangement links TRBV6-1 to TRBJ1-6, with D unresolved. CDR3 length: 12 amino acids. CDR1 MNHNS and CDR2 SASEGT come from the germline V gene. The V gene lost 6 bases and the J gene lost 6 bases, with 6 bases spanning the gap. In DNA, the CDR3 is TGTGCCAGCAGGGTCCTTAATTCACCCCTCCACTTT. Its translation: CASRVLNSPLHF.

The chain links TRBV9 to TRBJ1-3; D unresolved. This CDR3 is built from 18 residues. Between the trimmed V and J ends, which lost 4 bases and 0 bases, there was a span of 20 bases. Germline-derived CDR1 and CDR2 are SGDLS and YYNGEE. CDR3 nucleotide sequence: TGTGCCAGCAGCCCCCAGATGTCTGGACTCCGCTCTGGAAACACCATATATTTT. As protein: CASSPQMSGLRSGNTIYF. Full variable domain (outside the CDR3, taken from reference TRBV9 and TRBJ1-3): DSGVTQTPKHLITATGQRVTLRCSPRSGDLSVYWYQQSLDQGLQFLIQYYNGEERAKGNILERFSAQQFPDLHSELNLSSLELGDSALYFCASSPQMSGLRSGNTIYFGEGSWLTVV.

This clone showed up just once. V and J are TRBV5-4 and TRBJ1-1; D is perhaps TRBD1 (6 bases). The CDR3 is 15 residues long. Germline V gene sequence: CDR1 SGHNT, CDR2 YYREEE (reference sequence). V was cut by 0 bases and J by 3 bases, with 12 bases left in between. CDR3 coding DNA: TGTGCCAGCAGCTTGGTGGGGACACATTACACTGAAGCTTTCTTT. Translating it yields CASSLVGTHYTEAFF.

The chain employs TRBV12-5 and TRBJ2-5, with D perhaps being TRBD1 or TRBD2 (5 bases each). Between the trimmed V and J ends, which lost 1 base and 2 bases, there was a span of 14 bases. Germline lookup yields CDR1 LGHNT and CDR2 FRNRAP. This CDR3 spans 16 amino acids. CDR3 in amino acids: CASGLDGTGPQETQYF. The CDR3, as DNA: TGTGCTAGTGGTTTGGACGGGACCGGGCCACAAGAGACCCAGTACTTC.

This sequence joins TRBV7-8 and TRBJ2-3; 9 positions agree with TRBD1. The germline V gene has CDR1 SGHVS and CDR2 FQNEAQ. The trim removed 4 bases at V and 2 bases at J, leaving 16 bases unmatched. CDR3 length: 19 residues. CDR3 DNA: TGTGCCAGCAGCTCCCCGGTCGGGGGACAGGGTCTATCCACAGATACGCAGTATTTT. As protein: CASSSPVGGQGLSTDTQYF.

The chain has TRBV5-8 and TRBJ1-5; a weak D match, TRBD1 (5 bases). The CDR3 length is 15 residues. Trimming left V 4 bases short and J 2 bases short, with 13 bases between. Germline CDR1 is SGHTS and CDR2 is YDEGEE. The CDR3 spells CASSPLRGGNQPQHF. The CDR3 region has the DNA TGTGCCAGCAGCCCCTTAAGGGGAGGCAATCAGCCCCAGCATTTT.

The chain is built from TRBV7-9 and TRBJ1-2; 8 bases agree with TRBD1. Trimming removed 3 bases from V and 2 bases from J; junction bases left unmatched: 5. Germline V gene data show CDR1 as SEHNR and CDR2 as FQNEAQ (reference sequence). The CDR3 runs 15 residues. Here the CDR3 DNA reads TGTGCCAGCAGCTTCCGGACAGGGAAAAACTATGGCTACACCTTC. Translating it yields CASSFRTGKNYGYTF.

The chain joins TRBV5-4 to TRBJ2-6; D unclear. Trimming left V 5 bases short and J 0 bases short, with 18 bases between. From germline, CDR1 is SGHNT and CDR2 YYREEE (reference sequence). The CDR3 totals 18 residues. CDR3 region: CASRDRPRPPSGANVLTF. The DNA for the CDR3 is TGTGCCAGCAGGGACCGACCGAGGCCGCCCTCTGGGGCCAACGTCCTGACTTTC.